One sample yielded the 27 T cell receptor beta chains listed below, sequenced in a study of blood T cell repertoires in COVID-19. The protocol was immunoSEQ multiplex PCR, while the TCRdb copy is restricted to in-frame clones and leaves out a portion. The sample contains roughly 42,000 clones, 80% to 90% of which appear only once. The sequencing input was peripheral blood. The receptors were gathered from a human donor in a cohort sampled during active COVID-19.

CDR3 in amino acids: CASSRQGVEKLFF. The CDR3 DNA sequence: TGTGCCAGCAGCCGACAGGGCGTTGAAAAACTGTTTTTT. This chain uses TRBV3-1 (or the pseudogene TRBV3-2) with TRBJ1-4; 7 nucleotides agree with TRBD1. The CDR3 has 13 amino acids. The V and J ends lost 4 bases and 7 bases, in that order; junction bases with no gene match: 3. Germline lookup yields CDR1 LGHDT and CDR2 YNNKEL (reference sequence).

The chain recombines TRBV7-2 with TRBJ2-3; TRBD2 agrees at 14 bases. CDR1 SGHTA and CDR2 FQGNSA come from the germline V gene. J was trimmed by 10 bases and V by 5 bases; bases with no gene match: 5. The CDR3 has 14 amino acids. The CDR3 is CASSRLAGGAAQYF. DNA of the CDR3: TGTGCCAGCAGCAGACTAGCGGGGGGGGCTGCGCAGTATTTT. Complete variable domain (other parts from reference TRBV7-2 and TRBJ2-3): GAGVSQSPSNKVTEKGKDVELRCDPISGHTALYWYRQSLGQGLEFLIYFQGNSAPDKSGLPSDRFSAERTGGSVSTLTIQRTQQEDSAVYLCASSRLAGGAAQYFGPGTRLTVL.

This chain connects TRBV25-1 to TRBJ2-1; 8 bases agree with TRBD2. V shed 3 bases and J 3 bases; nucleotides not matched to a gene: 4. The CDR3 spans 15 residues. CDR1 MGHDK and CDR2 SYGVNS come from the germline V gene. For the CDR3, the DNA is TGTGCCAGCAGTGACCCTAGCGGGTACTACAATGAGCAGTTCTTC. Its translation: CASSDPSGYYNEQFF.

The chain is built from TRBV11-1 and TRBJ2-5; TRBD1 is a possible D gene (5 bases). The length of the CDR3 is 14 residues. Germline CDR1 reads SGHAT; CDR2 reads FQDESV (reference sequence). Trimming stripped 4 bases from V and 5 bases from J, with 14 bases between. CDR3 nucleotide sequence: TGTGCCAGCAGCTCTCCCAGGGTGGGGGAGACCCAGTACTTC. Translation gives CASSSPRVGETQYF.

J is TRBJ1-1 and V is TRBV9; TRBD1 aligns across 7 bases. Germline lookup yields CDR1 SGDLS and CDR2 YYNGEE. The CDR3 has 14 amino acids. V lost 0 bases and J lost 4; bases outside the gene matches: 3. CDR3 region: CASSVDPGGTEAFF. The CDR3 nucleotides read TGTGCCAGCAGCGTAGATCCAGGGGGCACTGAAGCTTTCTTT.

This clone was seen only a few times. The chain links TRBV6-4 to TRBJ2-2, with D tentatively TRBD2 (5 bases). The length of the CDR3 is 14 residues. Germline V gene data show CDR1 as MRHNA and CDR2 as SNTAGT. Trimming shortened V by 0 bases and J by 5 bases, and 7 bases separated the two germline ends. This CDR3 is CASSDSGETGELFF. For the CDR3, the DNA is TGTGCCAGCAGTGACTCCGGGGAAACCGGGGAGCTGTTTTTT.

This clone was observed a single time. The chain joins TRBV3-1 (or the pseudogene TRBV3-2) to TRBJ2-7, with D maybe TRBD1 (6 bases). The V gene's germline CDR1 is LGHDT and CDR2 YNNKEL (reference sequence). This CDR3 is 15 amino acids long. Trimming cost V 4 bases and J 1 base, with 14 bases left between them. CDR3 sequence reads: CASSPGPGQSYEQYF. The CDR3 nucleotides read TGTGCCAGCAGCCCGGGGCCCGGACAGTCCTACGAGCAGTACTTC.

The chain employs TRBV27 and TRBJ2-7; 10 bases map to TRBD1. There are 15 residues in the CDR3. Unmatched junction bases numbered 9, after V lost 5 bases and J lost 5 bases. Germline V gives CDR1 MNHEY, CDR2 SMNVEV (reference sequence). CDR3 sequence reads: CASSRMTGGFHEQYF. In DNA, the CDR3 is TGTGCCAGCAGTCGAATGACAGGGGGCTTCCACGAGCAGTACTTC.

The chain couples TRBV7-2 to TRBJ2-2; a weak D match, TRBD2 (6 bases). Germline V lookup: CDR1 SGHTA, CDR2 FQGNSA. There are 14 residues in the CDR3. Trimming left V 7 bases short and J 7 bases short, with 16 bases between. The CDR3 is CASTSERVVGELFF. The CDR3 coding sequence is TGTGCCAGCACCTCGGAGCGGGTGGTCGGGGAGCTGTTTTTT.

The chain is built from TRBV4-1 and TRBJ2-3; D gene uncertain. The V end lost 4 bases, the J end lost 3 bases, and 11 bases lay between the germline ends. Germline V gene lookup returns CDR1 MGHRA and CDR2 YSYEKL. The CDR3 consists of 14 residues. DNA of the CDR3: TGCGCCAGCAGCCCCTTTGAGAGGACAGATACGCAGTATTTT. Protein: CASSPFERTDTQYF.

The rearrangement links TRBV9 to TRBJ1-2; 9 positions match TRBD1. CDR1 is SGDLS, CDR2 YYNGEE, per germline. CDR3 length equals 14 residues. The V segment lost 3 bases and the J segment 7 bases; nucleotides outside the gene matches: 7. CDR3 amino acids: CASSADGQGFGYTF. CDR3 sequence (DNA): TGTGCCAGCAGCGCCGATGGACAGGGGTTTGGCTACACCTTC. The full variable domain, its missing parts supplied by reference TRBV9 and TRBJ1-2, is DSGVTQTPKHLITATGQRVTLRCSPRSGDLSVYWYQQSLDQGLQFLIQYYNGEERAKGNILERFSAQQFPDLHSELNLSSLELGDSALYFCASSADGQGFGYTFGSGTRLTVV.

The J gene is TRBJ2-1, the V gene TRBV3-1 (or the pseudogene TRBV3-2), with 9 nucleotides matching TRBD2. The CDR3 has 19 amino acids. Germline assignment: CDR1 LGHDT and CDR2 YNNKEL (reference sequence). The V and J ends lost 4 bases and 0 bases, in that order; junction bases with no gene match: 13. CDR3 coding DNA: TGTGCCAGCAGCCCCCGCCGGCTAGCGGGGCTGAGCTCCTACAATGAGCAGTTCTTC. Translated, it gives CASSPRRLAGLSSYNEQFF.

The rearrangement joins TRBV12-3 or TRBV12-4 to TRBJ2-1; TRBD2 matches 7 bases. Trimming cost V 3 bases and J 8 bases; bases outside gene matches: 4. The CDR3 totals 13 residues. CDR3 loop: CASSFSSGHEQFF. As DNA, the CDR3 is TGTGCCAGCAGTTTCTCTAGCGGCCATGAGCAGTTCTTC.

The gene calls are TRBV6-6 and TRBJ2-7, with D tentatively TRBD1 (6 bases). This CDR3 has 14 amino acids. Germline-derived CDR1 and CDR2 are MNHNY and SVGAGI (reference sequence). The V and J ends lost 6 bases and 3 bases respectively, with 15 bases between them. In DNA, the CDR3 is TGTGCCAGCAGCCCCCCCGGGACAAGCTACGAGCAGTACTTC. Translated: CASSPPGTSYEQYF.

The chain carries TRBV7-9 and TRBJ2-7; weak D call: TRBD1 (6 bases). The CDR3 length is 13 residues. V lost 3 bases to trimming and J lost 5 bases, with 11 bases between them. The germline V gene encodes CDR1 SEHNR and CDR2 FQNEAQ (reference sequence). CDR3 sequence (DNA): TGTGCCAGCAGCTTCTGGGGGCCGAACGAGCAGTACTTC. Translating it yields CASSFWGPNEQYF.

The rearrangement uses TRBV4-2 and TRBJ1-3; 8 bases are a match to TRBD1. Germline V gene sequence: CDR1 LGHNA, CDR2 YNFKEQ. The CDR3 is 14 amino acids. V trimming: 5 bases; J trimming: 4 bases; junction bases outside the gene matches: 4. The CDR3, as DNA: TGTGCCAGCAGCTTGACAGGGGTCGGAAACACCATATATTTT. It is translated as CASSLTGVGNTIYF.

This chain links TRBV7-2 with TRBJ2-3; TRBD2 aligns across 11 bases. V trimming: 4 bases; J trimming: 4 bases; junction bases outside the gene matches: 4. CDR3 length: 15 amino acids. Germline V lookup: CDR1 SGHTA, CDR2 FQGNSA. The CDR3 DNA reads TGTGCCAGCAGCTCTAGCGGGGGGCAATCAGATACGCAGTATTTT. It yields the protein CASSSSGGQSDTQYF.

This sequence joins TRBV7-8 and TRBJ1-5; D is unresolved. Germline V gene sequence: CDR1 SGHVS, CDR2 FQNEAQ. V lost 1 base, J lost 5 bases, and 9 bases lay in between. This CDR3 is 14 amino acids long. This chain's CDR3 is CASSLGSGDQPQHF. CDR3 nucleotides: TGTGCCAGCAGCTTAGGGTCCGGGGATCAGCCCCAGCATTTT.

The J gene is TRBJ2-4, the V gene TRBV14; 9 bases align to TRBD2. The CDR3 spans 16 residues. Trimming removed 4 bases from V and 3 bases from J; junction bases left unmatched: 7. CDR1 SGHDN and CDR2 FVKESK come from the germline V gene. CDR3 sequence: CASSRAGGLNKNIQYF. CDR3 bases: TGTGCCAGCAGCCGAGCGGGAGGCTTAAACAAAAACATTCAGTACTTC.

The rearrangement uses TRBV19 and TRBJ1-2; no firm D call. Germline assignment: CDR1 LNHDA and CDR2 SQIVND (reference sequence). V shed 4 bases and J shed 7 bases, with 19 bases lying between them. This CDR3 is built from 15 residues. The CDR3 coding sequence is TGTGCCAGTAGTAGACAAGATACTTCCTCAAGTGGCTACACCTTC. Its protein is CASSRQDTSSSGYTF.

The gene calls are TRBV2 and TRBJ1-6; 7 nucleotides line up with TRBD1. This CDR3 comprises 13 residues. Germline values: CDR1 SNHLY, CDR2 FYNNEI. J lost 14 bases, V lost 0 bases, and 4 bases had no gene match. The CDR3 DNA is TGTGCCAGCAGTGAAGCCCCCAGGGGGACCCTCCACTTT. As protein: CASSEAPRGTLHF.

The V call is TRBV2, the J call TRBJ1-6; weak D call: TRBD1 (5 bases). This CDR3 has 18 amino acids. CDR1 SNHLY and CDR2 FYNNEI come from the germline V gene. Deletions cut 6 bases from V and 5 bases from J, with 23 bases between. The CDR3 sequence: CASSGRYFIRQNNSPLHF. In DNA, the CDR3 is TGTGCCAGCAGCGGACGATATTTTATCAGACAGAATAATTCACCCCTCCACTTT.

The genes are TRBV18 and TRBJ1-3, with 7 bases that match TRBD1. The V gene's germline CDR1 is KGHSH and CDR2 LQKENI. Trimming at V came to 4 bases and at J to 1 base, leaving 4 bases not matched to a gene. The CDR3 contains 15 residues. The CDR3 is CASSLPGGSGNTIYF. CDR3 in DNA: TGTGCCAGCTCACTCCCAGGGGGATCTGGAAACACCATATATTTT.

The rearrangement joins TRBV5-1 to TRBJ2-3, with 7 bases identical to TRBD1. The CDR3 consists of 14 residues. CDR1 is SGHRS and CDR2 is YFSETQ in the germline V gene. The V segment lost 0 bases and the J segment 5 bases; nucleotides outside the gene matches: 3. For the CDR3, the DNA is TGCGCCAGCAGCTTGGGACAGGGTGGAGATACGCAGTATTTT. Its protein product is CASSLGQGGDTQYF.

The rearrangement joins TRBV5-1 to TRBJ1-5; perhaps TRBD1 as D (6 bases). V lost 4 bases, J lost 3 bases, and 11 bases lay in between. The germline gives CDR1 SGHRS, CDR2 YFSETQ. The CDR3 is 14 residues long. CDR3 loop: CASSVTGPNQPQHF. In nucleotides, the CDR3 is TGCGCCAGCAGCGTAACAGGGCCCAATCAGCCCCAGCATTTT.

The chain couples TRBV7-8 to TRBJ2-1; D perhaps matches TRBD1 (6 bases). Looked up from germline, CDR1 is SGHVS and CDR2 is FQNEAQ. The CDR3 covers 15 residues. The germline V and J ends were trimmed by 5 bases and 1 base, with 12 bases remaining between them. The CDR3 DNA reads as TGTGCCAGCAGCCCCCGGCAGGGGTCCTACAATGAGCAGTTCTTC. This translates into CASSPRQGSYNEQFF. Together with reference TRBV7-8 and TRBJ2-1, the CDR3 gives the full variable domain: GAGVSQSPRYKVAKRGQDVALRCDPISGHVSLFWYQQALGQGPEFLTYFQNEAQLDKSGLPSDRFFAERPEGSVSTLKIQRTQQEDSAVYLCASSPRQGSYNEQFFGPGTRLTVL.

The genes are TRBV7-8 and TRBJ2-7, with D maybe TRBD2 (5 bases). The germline V gene encodes CDR1 SGHVS and CDR2 FQNEAQ. The CDR3 is 16 residues long. Trimming removed 1 base at V and 0 bases at J, with 13 bases between. The CDR3 loop is CASSLDQRTLSYEQYF. The CDR3 DNA is TGTGCCAGCAGCTTAGACCAACGGACTCTCTCCTACGAGCAGTACTTC.